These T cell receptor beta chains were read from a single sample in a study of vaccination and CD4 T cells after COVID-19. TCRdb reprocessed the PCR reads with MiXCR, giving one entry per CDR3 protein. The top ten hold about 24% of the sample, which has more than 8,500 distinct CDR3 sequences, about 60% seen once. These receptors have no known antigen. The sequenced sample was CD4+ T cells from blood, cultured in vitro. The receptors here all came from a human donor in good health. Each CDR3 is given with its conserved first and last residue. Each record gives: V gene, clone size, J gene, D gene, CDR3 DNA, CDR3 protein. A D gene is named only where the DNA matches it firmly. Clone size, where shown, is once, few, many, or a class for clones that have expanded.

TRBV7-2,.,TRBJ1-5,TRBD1,TGTGCCAGCAGCCAGGGGGATGTGGGACAGCCCCAGCATTTT,CASSQGDVGQPQHF
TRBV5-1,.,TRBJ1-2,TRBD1,TGCGCCAGCAGCGTAGGGACAGCTGGCTACACCTTC,CASSVGTAGYTF
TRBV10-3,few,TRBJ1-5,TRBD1,TGTGCCATCAGTGAGGGGACAGAAAATCAGCCCCAGCATTTT,CAISEGTENQPQHF
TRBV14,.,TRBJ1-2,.,TGTGCCAGCAGCCGAAGTGCAGGTGAGGCCTTCTACTATGGCTACACCTTC,CASSRSAGEAFYYGYTF
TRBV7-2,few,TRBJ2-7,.,TGTGCCAGCAGCTTAGTTGTTTCATCGGGGGTCTCCTACGAGCAGTACTTC,CASSLVVSSGVSYEQYF
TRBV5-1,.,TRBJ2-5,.,TGCGCCAGCAGCCTGTGGGGGGAGACCCAGTACTTC,CASSLWGETQYF
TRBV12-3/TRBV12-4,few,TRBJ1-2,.,TGTGCCAGCAGTCCTACTGGACAGAACTATGGCTACACCTTC,CASSPTGQNYGYTF
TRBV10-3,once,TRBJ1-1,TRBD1,TGTGCCATCAGTGAACCGACAGGGGCTAATGGGGGCACTGAAGCTTTCTTT,CAISEPTGANGGTEAFF
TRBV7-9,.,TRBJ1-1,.,TGTGCCAGCCAGGACAGCATGAACACTGAAGCTTTCTTT,CASQDSMNTEAFF
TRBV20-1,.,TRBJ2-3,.,TGCAGTGCTAGCGGAACTACTAGCACAGATACGCAGTATTTT,CSASGTTSTDTQYF
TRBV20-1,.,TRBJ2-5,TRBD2,TGCAGTGCTTTAACTAGCGGGGAAGAGACCCAGTACTTC,CSALTSGEETQYF
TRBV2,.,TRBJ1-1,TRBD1,TGTGCCAGCAGTGACAGGGGGCAAGCGAGGAACACTGAAGCTTTCTTT,CASSDRGQARNTEAFF
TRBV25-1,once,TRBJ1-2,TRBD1,TGTGCCAGCAGTGCCCAGGGGGCTAACTATGGCTACACCTTC,CASSAQGANYGYTF
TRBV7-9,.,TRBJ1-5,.,TGTGCCAGCAGCTTACCAGGGAATCAGCCCCAGCATTTT,CASSLPGNQPQHF
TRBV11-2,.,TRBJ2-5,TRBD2,TGTGCCAGCAGCCTGGGGCGGGGGGGTAAAGAGACCCAGTACTTC,CASSLGRGGKETQYF
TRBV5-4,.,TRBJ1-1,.,TGTGCCAGCAGCTTGGTGGGACGCACGACTGAAGCTTTCTTT,CASSLVGRTTEAFF
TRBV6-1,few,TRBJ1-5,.,TGTGCCAGCATCCGGGGTGAGTTTAGCAATCAGCCCCAGCATTTT,CASIRGEFSNQPQHF
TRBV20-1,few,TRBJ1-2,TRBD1,TGCAGTGCTTACTTTAGGGACAGGTCATATGGCTACACCTTC,CSAYFRDRSYGYTF
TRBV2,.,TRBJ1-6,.,TGTGCCAGCAGTGAGACAGATTCTAATTCACCCCTCCACTTT,CASSETDSNSPLHF
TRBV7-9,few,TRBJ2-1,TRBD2,TGTGCCAGCAGTTCCCCCCGTCTCCTAGCGGGTACCTACAATGAGCAGTTCTTC,CASSSPRLLAGTYNEQFF
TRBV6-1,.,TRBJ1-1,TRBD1,TGTGCCAGCAGGCCTACAGGGGGATATAAATCTTTCTTT,CASRPTGGYKSFF
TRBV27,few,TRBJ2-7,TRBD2,TGTGCCAGCAGCAGACATAGCGGGAGGTACGAGCAGTACTTC,CASSRHSGRYEQYF
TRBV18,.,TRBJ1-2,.,TGTGCCAGCTCACCACCTTTTGGTGCGAGTCGAAACTATGGCTACACCTTC,CASSPPFGASRNYGYTF
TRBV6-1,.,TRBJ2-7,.,TGTGCCAGCAGTGAAGCAGGGGGGCGGTACGAGCAGTACTTC,CASSEAGGRYEQYF
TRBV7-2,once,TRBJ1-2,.,TGTGCCAGCAGCTTCATGACCGGACAGCCTAACTATGGCTACACCTTC,CASSFMTGQPNYGYTF
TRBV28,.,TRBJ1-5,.,TGTGCCAGCAGTCAGGGCAATCAGCCCCAGCATTTT,CASSQGNQPQHF
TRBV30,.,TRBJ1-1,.,TGTGCCTGGAGCTTCCCTTGGGGGAACACTGAAGCTTTCTTT,CAWSFPWGNTEAFF
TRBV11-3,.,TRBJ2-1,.,TGTGCCAGCAGCTTAGCGGGGAGCTCCTACAATGAGCAGTTCTTC,CASSLAGSSYNEQFF
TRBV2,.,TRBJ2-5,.,TGTGCCAGCAGCGCCGATGGGCGAGAGACCCAGTACTTC,CASSADGRETQYF
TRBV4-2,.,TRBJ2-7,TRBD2,TGTGCCAGCAGCCAAGCGCGGGGGGCAGGGAACTACGAGCAGTACTTC,CASSQARGAGNYEQYF